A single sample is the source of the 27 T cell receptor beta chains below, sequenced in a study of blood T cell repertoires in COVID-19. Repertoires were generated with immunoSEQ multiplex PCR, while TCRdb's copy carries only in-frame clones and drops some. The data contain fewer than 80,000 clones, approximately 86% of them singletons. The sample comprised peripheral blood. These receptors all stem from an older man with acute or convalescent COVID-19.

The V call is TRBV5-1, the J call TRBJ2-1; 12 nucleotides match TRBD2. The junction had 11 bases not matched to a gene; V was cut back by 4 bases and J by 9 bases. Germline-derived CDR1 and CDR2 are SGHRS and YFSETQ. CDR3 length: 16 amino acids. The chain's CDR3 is CASSETSGGAGGEQFF. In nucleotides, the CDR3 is TGCGCCAGCAGCGAGACTAGCGGGGGAGCCGGCGGTGAGCAGTTCTTC.

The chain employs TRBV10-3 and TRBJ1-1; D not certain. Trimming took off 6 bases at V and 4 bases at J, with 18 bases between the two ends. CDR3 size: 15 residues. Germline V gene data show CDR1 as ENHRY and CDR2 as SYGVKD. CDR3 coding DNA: TGTGCCATCAGGGGCGCAGACGCCATCCCCACTGAAGCTTTCTTT. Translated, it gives CAIRGADAIPTEAFF.

The CDR3 DNA reads as TGTGCCAGCAGCTTAGGTCTAGCGGGCCAAGAGACCCAGTACTTC. Translation: CASSLGLAGQETQYF. The V call is TRBV7-7, the J call TRBJ2-5, with 8 bases fitting TRBD2. Germline loops: CDR1 SSHAT, CDR2 FNYEAQ (reference sequence). The CDR3 has 15 residues. V lost 1 base to trimming and J lost 1 base; unmatched junction nucleotides: 2.

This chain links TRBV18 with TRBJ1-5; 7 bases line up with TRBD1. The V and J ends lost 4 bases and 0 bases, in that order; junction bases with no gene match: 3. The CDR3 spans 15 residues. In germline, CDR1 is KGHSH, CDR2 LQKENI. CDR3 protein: CASSLGTDSNQPQHF. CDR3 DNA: TGTGCCAGCTCACTCGGGACAGATAGCAATCAGCCCCAGCATTTT. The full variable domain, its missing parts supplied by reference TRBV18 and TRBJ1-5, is NAGVMQNPRHLVRRRGQEARLRCSPMKGHSHVYWYRQLPEEGLKFMVYLQKENIIDESGMPKERFSAEFPKEGPSILRIQQVVRGDSAAYFCASSLGTDSNQPQHFGDGTRLSIL.

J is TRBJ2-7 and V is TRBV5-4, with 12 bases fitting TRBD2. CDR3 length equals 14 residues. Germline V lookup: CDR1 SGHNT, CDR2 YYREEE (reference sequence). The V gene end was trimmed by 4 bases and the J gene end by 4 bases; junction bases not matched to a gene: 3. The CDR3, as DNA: TGTGCCAGCAGCCGGACTAGCGGGGTTTACGAGCAGTACTTC. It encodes CASSRTSGVYEQYF.

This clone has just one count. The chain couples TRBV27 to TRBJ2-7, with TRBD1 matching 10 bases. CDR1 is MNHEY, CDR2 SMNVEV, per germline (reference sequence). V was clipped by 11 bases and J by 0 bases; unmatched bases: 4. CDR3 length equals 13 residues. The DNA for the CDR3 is TGTGCCGCCTGGACAGGGGGCTCCTACGAGCAGTACTTC. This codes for CAAWTGGSYEQYF.

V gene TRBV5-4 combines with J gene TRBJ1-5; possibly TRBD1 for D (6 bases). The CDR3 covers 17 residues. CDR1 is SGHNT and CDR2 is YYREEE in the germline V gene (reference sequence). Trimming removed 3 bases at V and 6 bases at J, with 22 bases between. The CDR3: CASSSLRYREGGQPQHF. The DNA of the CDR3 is TGTGCCAGCAGCTCACTTCGGTACAGGGAAGGGGGTCAGCCCCAGCATTTT.

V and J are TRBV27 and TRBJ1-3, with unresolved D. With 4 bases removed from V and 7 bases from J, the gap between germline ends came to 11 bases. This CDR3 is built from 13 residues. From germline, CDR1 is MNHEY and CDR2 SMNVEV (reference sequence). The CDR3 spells CASSSVPLNTIYF. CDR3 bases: TGTGCCAGCAGTTCCGTTCCACTGAACACCATATATTTT.

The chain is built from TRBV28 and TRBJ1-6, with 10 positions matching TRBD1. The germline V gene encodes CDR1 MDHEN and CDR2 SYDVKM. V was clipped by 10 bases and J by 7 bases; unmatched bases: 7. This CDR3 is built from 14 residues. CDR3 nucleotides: TGTGCCAACCTCCCGGGACAGGGGAATTCACCCCTCCACTTT. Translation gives CANLPGQGNSPLHF.

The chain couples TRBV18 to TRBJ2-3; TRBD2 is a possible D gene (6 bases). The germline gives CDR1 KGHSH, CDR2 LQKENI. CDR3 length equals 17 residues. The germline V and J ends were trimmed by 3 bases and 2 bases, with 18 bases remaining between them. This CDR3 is CASSPSDGGTYTDTQYF. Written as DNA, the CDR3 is TGTGCCAGCTCACCGAGTGATGGAGGGACTTACACAGATACGCAGTATTTT. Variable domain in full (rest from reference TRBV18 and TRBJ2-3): NAGVMQNPRHLVRRRGQEARLRCSPMKGHSHVYWYRQLPEEGLKFMVYLQKENIIDESGMPKERFSAEFPKEGPSILRIQQVVRGDSAAYFCASSPSDGGTYTDTQYFGPGTRLTVL.

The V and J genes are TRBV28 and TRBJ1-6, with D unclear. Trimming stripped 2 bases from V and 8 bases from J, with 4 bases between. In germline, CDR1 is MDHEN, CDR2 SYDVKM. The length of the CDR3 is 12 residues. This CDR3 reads CASSLADSPLHF. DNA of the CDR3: TGTGCCAGCAGTTTAGCGGATTCACCCCTCCACTTT. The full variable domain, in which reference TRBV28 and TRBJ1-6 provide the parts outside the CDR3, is DVKVTQSSRYLVKRTGEKVFLECVQDMDHENMFWYRQDPGLGLRLIYFSYDVKMKEKGDIPEGYSVSREKKERFSLILESASTNQTSMYLCASSLADSPLHFGNGTRLTVT.

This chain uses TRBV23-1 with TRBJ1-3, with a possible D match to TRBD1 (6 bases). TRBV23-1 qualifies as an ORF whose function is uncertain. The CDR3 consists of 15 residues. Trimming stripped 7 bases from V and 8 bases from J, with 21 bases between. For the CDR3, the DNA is TGCGCCAGCATAGGGTCCGGACAGATCAAAGACACCATATATTTT. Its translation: CASIGSGQIKDTIYF.

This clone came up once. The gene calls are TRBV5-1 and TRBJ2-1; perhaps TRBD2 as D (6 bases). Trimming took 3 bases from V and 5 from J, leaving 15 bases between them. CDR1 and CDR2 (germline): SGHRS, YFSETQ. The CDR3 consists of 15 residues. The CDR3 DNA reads TGCGCCAGCAGCTGGAGGGACGGATCAAACAATGAGCAGTTCTTC. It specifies CASSWRDGSNNEQFF. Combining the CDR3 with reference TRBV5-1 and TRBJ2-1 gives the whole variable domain KAGVTQTPRYLIKTRGQQVTLSCSPISGHRSVSWYQQTPGQGLQFLFEYFSETQRNKGNFPGRFSGRQFSNSRSEMNVSTLELGDSALYLCASSWRDGSNNEQFFGPGTRLTVL.

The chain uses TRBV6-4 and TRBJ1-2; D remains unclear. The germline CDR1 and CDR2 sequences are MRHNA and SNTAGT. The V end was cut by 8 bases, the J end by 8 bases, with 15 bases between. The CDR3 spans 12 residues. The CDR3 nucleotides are TGTGCCAGCGAGTGGGCGGGGTTAGGCTACACCTTC. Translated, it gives CASEWAGLGYTF.

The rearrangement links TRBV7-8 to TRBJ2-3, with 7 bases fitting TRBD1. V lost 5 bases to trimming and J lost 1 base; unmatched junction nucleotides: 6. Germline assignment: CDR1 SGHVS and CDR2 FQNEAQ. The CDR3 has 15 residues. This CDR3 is CASSTLRGRTDTQYF. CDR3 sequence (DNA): TGTGCCAGCAGCACCCTTAGGGGGCGCACAGATACGCAGTATTTT.

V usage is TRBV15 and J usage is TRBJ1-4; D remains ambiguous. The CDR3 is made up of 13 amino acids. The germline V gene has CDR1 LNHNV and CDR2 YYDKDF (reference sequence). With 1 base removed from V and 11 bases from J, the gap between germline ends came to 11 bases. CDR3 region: CATSRGFTEKLFF. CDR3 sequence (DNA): TGTGCCACCAGCAGAGGCTTTACAGAGAAACTGTTTTTT.

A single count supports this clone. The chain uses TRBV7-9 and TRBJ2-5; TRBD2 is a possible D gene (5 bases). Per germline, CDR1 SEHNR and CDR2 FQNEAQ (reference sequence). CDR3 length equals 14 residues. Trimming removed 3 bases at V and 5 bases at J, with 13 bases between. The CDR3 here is CASSLTGSRETQYF. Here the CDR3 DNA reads TGTGCCAGCAGCTTGACGGGGAGTCGGGAGACCCAGTACTTC.

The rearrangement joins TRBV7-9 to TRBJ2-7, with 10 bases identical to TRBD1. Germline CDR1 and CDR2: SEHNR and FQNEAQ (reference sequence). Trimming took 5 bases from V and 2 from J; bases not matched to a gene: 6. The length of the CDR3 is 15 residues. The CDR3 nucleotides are TGTGCCAGCAGCCCCGTGGGGACAGGGGCCTACGAGCAGTACTTC. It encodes CASSPVGTGAYEQYF.

CDR3 nucleotides: TGTGCCAGTAGCTATAATAGCGGGGCTCAAGAGACCCAGTACTTC. It translates to CASSYNSGAQETQYF. The chain couples TRBV19 to TRBJ2-5; 8 nucleotides align to TRBD2. From germline, CDR1 is LNHDA and CDR2 SQIVND (reference sequence). The CDR3 runs to 15 residues. Trimming removed 6 bases from V and 2 bases from J; junction bases left unmatched: 8.

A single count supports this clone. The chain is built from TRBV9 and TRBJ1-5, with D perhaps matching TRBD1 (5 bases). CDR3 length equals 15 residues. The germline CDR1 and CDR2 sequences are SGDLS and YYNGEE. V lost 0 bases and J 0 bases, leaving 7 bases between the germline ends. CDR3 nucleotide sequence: TGTGCCAGCAGCGTAGCAGGGTCTAGCAATCAGCCCCAGCATTTT. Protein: CASSVAGSSNQPQHF.

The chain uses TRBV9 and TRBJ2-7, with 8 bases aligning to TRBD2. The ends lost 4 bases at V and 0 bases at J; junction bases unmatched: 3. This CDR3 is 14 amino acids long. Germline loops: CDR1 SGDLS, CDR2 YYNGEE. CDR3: CASSLTSASYEQYF. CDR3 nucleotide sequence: TGTGCCAGCAGCCTGACTAGCGCCTCCTACGAGCAGTACTTC.

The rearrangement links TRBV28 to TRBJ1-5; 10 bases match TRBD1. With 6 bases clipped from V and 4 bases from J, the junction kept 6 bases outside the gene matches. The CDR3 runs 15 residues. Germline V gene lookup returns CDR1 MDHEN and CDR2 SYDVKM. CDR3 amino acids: CASRRQGAENQPQHF. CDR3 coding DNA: TGTGCCAGCAGGCGACAGGGGGCTGAGAATCAGCCCCAGCATTTT.

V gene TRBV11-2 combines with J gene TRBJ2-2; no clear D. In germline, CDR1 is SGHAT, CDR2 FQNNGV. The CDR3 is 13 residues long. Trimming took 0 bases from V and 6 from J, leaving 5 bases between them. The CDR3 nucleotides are TGTGCCAGCAGCTTAGATCGGGCCGGGGAGCTGTTTTTT. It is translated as CASSLDRAGELFF.

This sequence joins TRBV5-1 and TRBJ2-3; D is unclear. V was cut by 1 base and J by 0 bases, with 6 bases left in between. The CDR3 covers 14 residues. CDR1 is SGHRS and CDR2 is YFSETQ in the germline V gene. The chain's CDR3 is CASSLPHSTDTQYF. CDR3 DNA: TGCGCCAGCAGCTTGCCCCATAGCACAGATACGCAGTATTTT.

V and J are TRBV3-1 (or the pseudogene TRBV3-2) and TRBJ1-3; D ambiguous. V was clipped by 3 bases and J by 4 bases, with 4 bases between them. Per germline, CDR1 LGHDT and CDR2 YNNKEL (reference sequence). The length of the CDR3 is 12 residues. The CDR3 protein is CASSHSGNTIYF. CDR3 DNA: TGTGCCAGCAGCCACTCGGGAAACACCATATATTTT.

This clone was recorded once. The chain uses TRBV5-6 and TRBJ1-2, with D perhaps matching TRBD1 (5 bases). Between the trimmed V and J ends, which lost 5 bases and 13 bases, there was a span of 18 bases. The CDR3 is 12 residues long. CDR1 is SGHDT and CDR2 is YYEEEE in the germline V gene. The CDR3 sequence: CASSFGEDGGTF. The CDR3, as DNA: TGTGCCAGCAGTTTTGGGGAGGACGGGGGCACCTTC. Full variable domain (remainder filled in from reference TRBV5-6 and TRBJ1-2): DAGVTQSPTHLIKTRGQQVTLRCSPKSGHDTVSWYQQALGQGPQFIFQYYEEEERQRGNFPDRFSGHQFPNYSSELNVNALLLGDSALYLCASSFGEDGGTFGSGTRLTVV.

CDR3 loop: CASSSQGNQRETQYF. CDR3 DNA sequence: TGCGCCAGCAGCTCGCAGGGGAATCAAAGAGAGACCCAGTACTTC. The rearrangement uses TRBV5-1 and TRBJ2-5, with a tentative D call TRBD1 (6 bases). The CDR3 extends over 15 amino acids. The germline CDR1 and CDR2 sequences are SGHRS and YFSETQ. Trimming pared 3 bases from V and 4 bases from J, leaving 16 bases between.